The next 8 T cell receptor beta chains were all read from a single sample in a study of shared clonotypes between healthy human individuals. Assay used: immunoSEQ multiplex PCR; TCRdb lists only in-frame clones, some missing. Among about 2.3 million clones listed, 93% were seen once. What was sequenced was naive CD4+ T cells from PBMCs. Stated subset: CD45RA+ positively selected. These receptors were obtained from a young man in good health. Some clones in this sample may be carry-over from other donors' samples.

A word on this clone: The same CDR3 is also encoded by other DNA sequences in this sample. V gene TRBV20-1 combines with J gene TRBJ2-3; D ambiguous. Per germline, CDR1 DFQATT and CDR2 SNEGSKA (reference sequence). The CDR3 is 11 residues long. Between the trimmed V and J ends, which lost 3 bases and 5 bases, there was a span of 6 bases. CDR3 sequence (DNA): TGCAGTGCTAGTTTAAGAGATACGCAGTATTTT. Residues: CSASLRDTQYF.

The chain is built from TRBV27 and TRBJ1-1; the match to TRBD1 covers 7 bases. Germline trimming cut 1 base from V and 3 bases from J; bases unmatched to any gene: 8. The CDR3 is 16 residues long. The germline gives CDR1 MNHEY, CDR2 SMNVEV (reference sequence). The DNA for the CDR3 is TGTGCCAGCAGTTTATTCGCAGACAGGGCAGACACTGAAGCTTTCTTT. Residues: CASSLFADRADTEAFF.

This clone was found once. The rearrangement joins TRBV16 to TRBJ2-7; 7 bases map to TRBD2. CDR3 length equals 15 residues. V lost 4 bases, J lost 6 bases, and 12 bases stayed unmatched. Germline V gives CDR1 KGHSY, CDR2 FQNENV. CDR3 protein: CASSPGLGLFGEQYF. CDR3 nucleotide sequence: TGTGCCAGCAGCCCCGGACTAGGCCTCTTTGGCGAGCAGTACTTC. Using reference TRBV16 and TRBJ2-7 for the parts outside the CDR3, the full variable domain is GEEVAQTPKHLVRGEGQKAKLYCAPIKGHSYVFWYQQVLKNEFKFLISFQNENVFDETGMPKERFSAKCLPNSPCSLEIQATKLEDSAVYFCASSPGLGLFGEQYFGPGTRLTVT.

V and J are TRBV5-7 and TRBJ2-3; 12 bases map to TRBD2. TRBV5-7 is designated an ORF whose function remains uncertain. The CDR3 sequence is 18 residues long. The trim removed 0 bases at V and 1 base at J, leaving 6 bases unmatched. CDR3 protein: CASSLELAGGGGTDTQYF. DNA of the CDR3: TGTGCCAGCAGCTTGGAACTAGCGGGAGGAGGAGGCACAGATACGCAGTATTTT.

V usage is TRBV29-1 and J usage is TRBJ2-7; 11 bases match TRBD1. Germline assignment: CDR1 SQVTM and CDR2 ANQGSEA. This CDR3 is built from 15 residues. Trimming cost V 5 bases and J 5 bases; bases outside gene matches: 11. The CDR3 region has the DNA TGCAGCGTTTTAGGCTCGGACAGGGGGCCCGACGAGCAGTACTTC. Translation: CSVLGSDRGPDEQYF.

The genes are TRBV28 and TRBJ2-5, with D maybe TRBD1 (6 bases). The DNA end lines up better with TRBJ2-7; the J call may be wrong. The V gene's germline CDR1 is MDHEN and CDR2 SYDVKM. This CDR3 comprises 13 residues. CDR3 loop: CASTNRVSYEQYF. The CDR3 DNA follows: TGTGCCAGCACCAACAGGGTTTCCTACGAGCAGTACTTC.

The V call is TRBV19, the J call TRBJ1-4; 7 nucleotides match TRBD1. The CDR3 contains 15 residues. Unmatched junction bases numbered 10, after V lost 6 bases and J lost 6 bases. CDR1 and CDR2 from the germline V gene are LNHDA and SQIVND (reference sequence). CDR3: CASRSRQGPYEKLFF. As DNA, the CDR3 is TGTGCCAGTAGGAGCCGACAGGGCCCCTATGAAAAACTGTTTTTT.

CDR3 DNA: TGTGCCAGCAGCGGACTAGCGAGAGGGTCCGGGGAGCTGTTTTTT. Translated: CASSGLARGSGELFF. The chain recombines TRBV6-6 with TRBJ2-2; TRBD2 agrees at 9 bases. J gave up 6 bases and V 6 bases, and 8 bases lay outside the gene matches. In germline, CDR1 is MNHNY, CDR2 SVGAGI (reference sequence). The CDR3 spans 15 residues.